This T cell receptor beta chain was obtained from a study of early T cells in non-severe SARS-CoV-2 infection. For the study at large: Bulk RNA from unsorted whole blood was sequenced; chains were unpaired.

Study-level points and caveats: Database matching using VDJdb favored anti-spike CD8 responses, with private and CD4 specificities left missing.

Germline assignment: CDR1 MNHEY and CDR2 SVGAGI. Deletions cut 1 base from V and 1 base from J, with 6 bases between. This CDR3 spans 14 amino acids. In the library, individual cDNA molecules carried attached unique molecular identifiers. Using its own MiXCR run on the 5' RACE reads, TCRdb lists one record per CDR3 protein. The repertoire holds some 57,000 distinct CDR3 sequences, with approximately 11% as singletons. Many counts were recorded for this clonotype. Its target is not known. What was sequenced was whole blood. The receptor was isolated from an adult who was a healthcare worker with PCR-confirmed SARS-CoV-2 infection or an uninfected control (not recorded which). The gene calls are TRBV6-5 and TRBJ2-3, with D uncertain. In DNA form, the CDR3 reads TGTGCCAGCAGTTACTTCCTCGGCACAGATACGCAGTATTTT. Translating it yields CASSYFLGTDTQYF.